The 18 T cell receptor beta chains given below trace back to one sample, sequenced in a study of blood T cell repertoires in COVID-19. Only in-frame clones appear in the TCRdb table, and some are missing; sequencing was by immunoSEQ multiplex PCR. The sample carries 300,000 or so clones, around 89% recorded once. The sample taken for sequencing was peripheral blood. Receptor source: a woman under 40 who had recovered from COVID-19.

This chain links TRBV27 with TRBJ2-3, with TRBD1 identical over 9 bases. J was trimmed by 4 bases and V by 7 bases; bases with no gene match: 9. Germline V lookup: CDR1 MNHEY, CDR2 SMNVEV (reference sequence). The CDR3 is 15 amino acids. The CDR3 region is CASTISGTGSDTQYF. The DNA of the CDR3 is TGTGCCAGCACCATTTCCGGGACAGGGTCAGATACGCAGTATTTT.

The chain joins TRBV27 to TRBJ1-6, with 8 bases aligning to TRBD1. With 5 bases clipped from V and 9 bases from J, the junction kept 6 bases outside the gene matches. The CDR3 has 14 amino acids. The germline gives CDR1 MNHEY, CDR2 SMNVEV (reference sequence). The DNA for the CDR3 is TGTGCCAGCAGTCCGACAGGGGTTAGTTCACCCCTCCACTTT. This gives the protein CASSPTGVSSPLHF.

The V call is TRBV24-1, the J call TRBJ2-1, with D possibly TRBD2 on 6 matching bases. V lost 2 bases, J lost 4 bases, and 14 bases lay in between. The CDR3 spans 16 residues. In germline, CDR1 is KGHDR, CDR2 SFDVKD. CDR3 DNA sequence: TGTGCCACCAGTGATTCGGTCTTTAGCGGATACAATGAGCAGTTCTTC. Its protein product is CATSDSVFSGYNEQFF.

The V call is TRBV7-2, the J call TRBJ2-1; the match to TRBD2 covers 11 bases. The CDR3 loop spans 18 amino acids. In germline, CDR1 is SGHTA, CDR2 FQGNSA. The junction had 13 bases not matched to a gene; V was cut back by 2 bases and J by 7 bases. The CDR3 protein is CASSLRPLSGGAGNEQFF. Written as DNA, the CDR3 is TGTGCCAGCAGCTTAAGACCTCTTAGCGGGGGGGCGGGAAATGAGCAGTTCTTC.

This rearrangement joins TRBV3-1 (or the pseudogene TRBV3-2) to TRBJ1-1, with TRBD1 identical over 7 bases. Trimming at V came to 6 bases and at J to 6 bases, leaving 7 bases not matched to a gene. CDR3 length: 13 residues. Germline CDR1 LGHDT, CDR2 YNNKEL (reference sequence). CDR3 residues: CASSGRGRAEAFF. CDR3 in DNA: TGTGCCAGCAGTGGAAGGGGGCGCGCTGAAGCTTTCTTT.

V is TRBV23-1 and J is TRBJ1-3; 8 bases fit TRBD1. TRBV23-1 is known as an ORF, though its function is uncertain. V shed 2 bases, J shed 0 bases, and the junction held 6 bases outside the gene matches. CDR3 size: 17 residues. CDR3 sequence: CASSQTRQGSSGNTIYF. Here the CDR3 DNA reads TGCGCCAGCAGTCAAACTAGACAGGGGAGCTCTGGAAACACCATATATTTT.

CDR3 DNA sequence: TGTGCCAGCAGTTACTCCACAGTTCCTAACTATGGCTACACCTTC. It translates to CASSYSTVPNYGYTF. V and J are TRBV6-5 and TRBJ1-2; D uncertain. Germline CDR1 and CDR2: MNHEY and SVGAGI. The CDR3 contains 15 residues. V was cut by 0 bases and J by 0 bases, with 8 bases left in between.

This clone was observed once. V usage is TRBV6-2 or TRBV6-3 and J usage is TRBJ2-3; 8 positions agree with TRBD2. The CDR3 consists of 13 residues. CDR1 and CDR2 from the germline V gene are MNHEY and SVGEGT. J lost 4 bases, V lost 4 bases, and 1 base had no gene match. The CDR3 DNA is TGTGCCAGCAGTTGGGGACTAGCAGATACGCAGTATTTT. Translating gives CASSWGLADTQYF.

J is TRBJ2-7 and V is TRBV6-2 or TRBV6-3; 7 bases are shared with TRBD2. Germline loops: CDR1 MNHEY, CDR2 SVGEGT. This CDR3 has 15 residues. V lost 2 bases to trimming and J lost 7 bases; unmatched junction nucleotides: 11. As DNA, the CDR3 is TGTGCCAGCAGTTACCCCCTGGGAGCGGGGTTTGAGCAGTACTTC. Amino acids: CASSYPLGAGFEQYF.

J is TRBJ2-1 and V is TRBV5-4; TRBD2 matches at 9 bases. V lost 4 bases and J lost 0; bases outside the gene matches: 11. The CDR3 contains 18 residues. Germline CDR1 and CDR2: SGHNT and YYREEE (reference sequence). CDR3 DNA sequence: TGTGCCAGCAGCCCGTATAGCGGGGGACCCAGCTCCTACAATGAGCAGTTCTTC. Translation: CASSPYSGGPSSYNEQFF.

CDR3 residues: CASRRGPPGQGQETQYF. The CDR3 coding sequence is TGCGCCAGCAGACGAGGACCCCCGGGACAGGGGCAGGAGACCCAGTACTTC. This rearrangement joins TRBV5-1 to TRBJ2-5; 10 bases are a match to TRBD1. The V and J ends lost 5 bases and 5 bases, in that order; junction bases with no gene match: 15. Per germline, CDR1 SGHRS and CDR2 YFSETQ. This CDR3 has 17 residues.

Points on this clone: This specimen includes other DNA sequences encoding the same CDR3. The CDR3 reads CASSEGGQDYEQYF. In nucleotides, the CDR3 is TGTGCCAGCAGTGAAGGGGGACAGGACTACGAGCAGTACTTC. The V call is TRBV6-1, the J call TRBJ2-7; 8 bases are shared with TRBD1. Germline V gives CDR1 MNHNS, CDR2 SASEGT. Unmatched junction bases numbered 2, after V lost 1 base and J lost 3 bases. This CDR3 contains 14 residues.

The V gene is TRBV6-5, the J gene TRBJ1-2; D gene uncertain. This CDR3 is built from 13 residues. Germline CDR1 is MNHEY and CDR2 is SVGAGI. V shed 9 bases and J shed 1 base, with 12 bases lying between them. The CDR3 region is CASQDGNNYGYTF. The CDR3 bases are TGTGCCAGTCAAGACGGGAATAACTATGGCTACACCTTC.

This chain links TRBV6-4 with TRBJ1-1; tentative D call: TRBD1 (6 bases). The germline CDR1 and CDR2 sequences are MRHNA and SNTAGT. The CDR3 totals 16 residues. With 7 bases removed from V and 5 bases from J, the gap between germline ends came to 23 bases. The CDR3 region is CASNRDTIPWGTEAFF. DNA for the CDR3: TGTGCCAGCAACCGGGACACCATCCCCTGGGGAACTGAAGCTTTCTTT.

This rearrangement joins TRBV5-4 to TRBJ2-3; the D is unclear. V shed 2 bases and J shed 0 bases, with 7 bases lying between them. The CDR3 length is 14 residues. Germline V gene data show CDR1 as SGHNT and CDR2 as YYREEE (reference sequence). CDR3 bases: TGTGCCAGCAGCTTCCCAACTAGCACAGATACGCAGTATTTT. Residues: CASSFPTSTDTQYF. Drawing the rest from reference TRBV5-4 and TRBJ2-3, the complete variable domain is ETGVTQSPTHLIKTRGQQVTLRCSSQSGHNTVSWYQQALGQGPQFIFQYYREEENGRGNFPPRFSGLQFPNYSSELNVNALELDDSALYLCASSFPTSTDTQYFGPGTRLTVL.

J is TRBJ2-1 and V is TRBV4-1; TRBD2 might be the D (5 bases). The V end lost 0 bases, the J end lost 7 bases, and 13 bases lay between the germline ends. The CDR3 totals 15 residues. CDR1 and CDR2 from the germline V gene are MGHRA and YSYEKL. The CDR3 DNA reads as TGCGCCAGCAGCCAAGAGGGCGGGTTCCGAAATGAGCAGTTCTTC. Its translation: CASSQEGGFRNEQFF.

The rearrangement joins TRBV27 to TRBJ1-2, with 8 bases lining up with TRBD1. The CDR3 length is 13 residues. Germline V lookup: CDR1 MNHEY, CDR2 SMNVEV (reference sequence). Trimming at V came to 6 bases and at J to 6 bases, leaving 6 bases not matched to a gene. CDR3 in amino acids: CASRPTGVHGYTF. DNA for the CDR3: TGTGCCAGCAGACCGACAGGGGTACATGGCTACACCTTC.

This chain connects TRBV4-1 to TRBJ2-5, with D perhaps matching TRBD2 (5 bases). Germline-derived CDR1 and CDR2 are MGHRA and YSYEKL. Between the trimmed V and J ends, which lost 0 bases and 3 bases, there was a span of 14 bases. The CDR3 has 16 residues. The CDR3 reads CASSQDYTGFKETQYF. The CDR3 DNA reads TGCGCCAGCAGCCAAGATTACACGGGGTTTAAAGAGACCCAGTACTTC.